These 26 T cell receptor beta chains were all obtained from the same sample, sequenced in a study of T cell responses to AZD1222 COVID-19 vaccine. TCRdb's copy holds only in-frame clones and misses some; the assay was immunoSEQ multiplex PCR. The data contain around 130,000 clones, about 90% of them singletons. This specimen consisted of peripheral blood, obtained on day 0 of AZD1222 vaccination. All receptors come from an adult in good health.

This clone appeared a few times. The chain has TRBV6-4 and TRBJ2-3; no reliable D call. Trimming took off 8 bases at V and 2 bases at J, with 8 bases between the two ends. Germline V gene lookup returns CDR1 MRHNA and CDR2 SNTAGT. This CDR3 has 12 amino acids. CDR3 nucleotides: TGTGCCAGCCTTTGGCCCACAGATACGCAGTATTTT. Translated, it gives CASLWPTDTQYF.

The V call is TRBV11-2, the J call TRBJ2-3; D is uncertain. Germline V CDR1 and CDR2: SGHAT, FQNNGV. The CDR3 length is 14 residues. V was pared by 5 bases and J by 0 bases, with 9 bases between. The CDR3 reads CASSIIGSTDTQYF. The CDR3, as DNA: TGTGCCAGCAGCATTATCGGCAGCACAGATACGCAGTATTTT.

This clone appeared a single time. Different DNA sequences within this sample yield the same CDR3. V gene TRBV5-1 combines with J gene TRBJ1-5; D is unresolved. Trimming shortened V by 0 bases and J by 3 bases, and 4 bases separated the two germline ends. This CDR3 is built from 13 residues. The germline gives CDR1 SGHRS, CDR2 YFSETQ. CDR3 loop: CASSLDNNQPQHF. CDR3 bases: TGCGCCAGCAGCTTGGACAACAATCAGCCCCAGCATTTT.

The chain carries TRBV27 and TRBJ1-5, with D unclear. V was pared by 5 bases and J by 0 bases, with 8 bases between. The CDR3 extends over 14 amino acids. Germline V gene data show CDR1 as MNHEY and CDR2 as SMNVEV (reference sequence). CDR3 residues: CASSPLTSNQPQHF. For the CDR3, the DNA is TGTGCCAGCAGTCCGCTCACTAGCAATCAGCCCCAGCATTTT.

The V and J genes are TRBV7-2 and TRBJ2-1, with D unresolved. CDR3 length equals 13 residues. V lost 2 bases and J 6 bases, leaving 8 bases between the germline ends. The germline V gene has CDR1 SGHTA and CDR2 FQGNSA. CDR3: CASSLQKFNEQFF. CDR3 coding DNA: TGTGCCAGCAGCTTACAGAAATTCAATGAGCAGTTCTTC. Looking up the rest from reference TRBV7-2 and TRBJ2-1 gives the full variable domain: GAGVSQSPSNKVTEKGKDVELRCDPISGHTALYWYRQSLGQGLEFLIYFQGNSAPDKSGLPSDRFSAERTGGSVSTLTIQRTQQEDSAVYLCASSLQKFNEQFFGPGTRLTVL.

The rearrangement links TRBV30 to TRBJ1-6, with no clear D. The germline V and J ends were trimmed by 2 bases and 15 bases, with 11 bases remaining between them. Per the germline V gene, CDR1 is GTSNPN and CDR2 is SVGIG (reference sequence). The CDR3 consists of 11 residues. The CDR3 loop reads CAWSPAEDLHF. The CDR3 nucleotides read TGTGCCTGGAGTCCTGCAGAAGACCTCCACTTT.

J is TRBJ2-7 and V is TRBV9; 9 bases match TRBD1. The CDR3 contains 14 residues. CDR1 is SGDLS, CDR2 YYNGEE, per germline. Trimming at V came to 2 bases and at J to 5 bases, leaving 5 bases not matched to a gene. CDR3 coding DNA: TGTGCCAGCAGCGTGAGACAGGGGGAAGACGAGCAGTACTTC. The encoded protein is CASSVRQGEDEQYF.

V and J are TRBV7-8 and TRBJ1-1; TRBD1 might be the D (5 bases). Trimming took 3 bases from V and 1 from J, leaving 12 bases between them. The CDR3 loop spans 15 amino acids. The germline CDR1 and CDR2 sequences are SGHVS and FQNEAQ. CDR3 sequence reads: CASSFRRQKNTEAFF. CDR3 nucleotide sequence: TGTGCCAGCAGCTTTCGGAGACAGAAGAACACTGAAGCTTTCTTT.

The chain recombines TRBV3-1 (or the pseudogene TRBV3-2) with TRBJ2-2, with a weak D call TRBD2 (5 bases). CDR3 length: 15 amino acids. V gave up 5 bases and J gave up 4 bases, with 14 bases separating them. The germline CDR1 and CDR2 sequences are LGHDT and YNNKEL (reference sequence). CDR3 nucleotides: TGTGCCAGCAGCTCGAGGGTAGGCGTCACCGGGGAGCTGTTTTTT. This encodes CASSSRVGVTGELFF.

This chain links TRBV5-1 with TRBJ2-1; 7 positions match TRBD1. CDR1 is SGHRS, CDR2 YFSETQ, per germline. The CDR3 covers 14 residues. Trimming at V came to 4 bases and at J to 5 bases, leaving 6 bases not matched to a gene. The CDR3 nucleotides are TGCGCCAGCAGCATCGGGACAGCCAACAATGAGCAGTTCTTC. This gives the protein CASSIGTANNEQFF.

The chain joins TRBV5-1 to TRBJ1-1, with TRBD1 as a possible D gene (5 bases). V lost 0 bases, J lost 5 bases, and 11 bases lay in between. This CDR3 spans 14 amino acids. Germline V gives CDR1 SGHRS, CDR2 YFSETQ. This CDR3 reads CASSLAGGSTEAFF. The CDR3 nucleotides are TGCGCCAGCAGCTTGGCTGGGGGAAGTACTGAAGCTTTCTTT. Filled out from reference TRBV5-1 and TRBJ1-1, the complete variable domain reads KAGVTQTPRYLIKTRGQQVTLSCSPISGHRSVSWYQQTPGQGLQFLFEYFSETQRNKGNFPGRFSGRQFSNSRSEMNVSTLELGDSALYLCASSLAGGSTEAFFGQGTRLTVV.

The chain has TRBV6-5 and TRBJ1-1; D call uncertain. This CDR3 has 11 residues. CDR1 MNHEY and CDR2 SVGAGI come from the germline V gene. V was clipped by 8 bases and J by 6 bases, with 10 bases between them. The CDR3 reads CASQLGPEAFF. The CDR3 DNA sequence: TGTGCCAGCCAGCTGGGCCCTGAAGCTTTCTTT.

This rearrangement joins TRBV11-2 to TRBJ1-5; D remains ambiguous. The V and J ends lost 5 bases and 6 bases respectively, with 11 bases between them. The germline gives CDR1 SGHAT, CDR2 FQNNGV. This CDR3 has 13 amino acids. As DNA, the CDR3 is TGTGCCAGCAGCAGCAAACAAGGTCAGCCCCAGCATTTT. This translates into CASSSKQGQPQHF.

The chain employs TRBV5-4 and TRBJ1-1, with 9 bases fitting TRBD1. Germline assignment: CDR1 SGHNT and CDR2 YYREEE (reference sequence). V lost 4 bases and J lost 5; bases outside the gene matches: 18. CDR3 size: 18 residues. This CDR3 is CASSPWGDRADRRTEAFF. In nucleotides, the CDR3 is TGTGCCAGCAGCCCTTGGGGGGACAGGGCGGACAGGAGGACTGAAGCTTTCTTT.

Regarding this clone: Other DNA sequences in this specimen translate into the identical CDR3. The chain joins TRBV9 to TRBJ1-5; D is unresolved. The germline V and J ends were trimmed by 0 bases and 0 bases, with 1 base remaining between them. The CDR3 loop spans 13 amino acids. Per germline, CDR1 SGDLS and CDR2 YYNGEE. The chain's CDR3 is CASSVGSNQPQHF. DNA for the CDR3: TGTGCCAGCAGCGTAGGTAGCAATCAGCCCCAGCATTTT.

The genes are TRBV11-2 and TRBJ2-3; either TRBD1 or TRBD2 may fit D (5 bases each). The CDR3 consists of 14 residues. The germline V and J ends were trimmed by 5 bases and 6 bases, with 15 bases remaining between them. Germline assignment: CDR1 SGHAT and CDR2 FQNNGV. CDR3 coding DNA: TGTGCCAGCAGCGCGAAGACGGGGACGGATACGCAGTATTTT. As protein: CASSAKTGTDTQYF.

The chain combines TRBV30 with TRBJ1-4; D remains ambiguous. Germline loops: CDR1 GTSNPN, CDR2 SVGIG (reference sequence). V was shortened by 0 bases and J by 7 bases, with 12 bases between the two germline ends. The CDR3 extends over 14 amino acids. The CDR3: CAWSVDGYSEKLFF. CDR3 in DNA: TGTGCCTGGAGTGTAGACGGATACTCTGAAAAACTGTTTTTT. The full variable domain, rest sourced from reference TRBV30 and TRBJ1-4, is SQTIHQWPATLVQPVGSPLSLECTVEGTSNPNLYWYRQAAGRGLQLLFYSVGIGQISSEVPQNLSASRPQDRQFILSSKKLLLSDSGFYLCAWSVDGYSEKLFFGSGTQLSVL.

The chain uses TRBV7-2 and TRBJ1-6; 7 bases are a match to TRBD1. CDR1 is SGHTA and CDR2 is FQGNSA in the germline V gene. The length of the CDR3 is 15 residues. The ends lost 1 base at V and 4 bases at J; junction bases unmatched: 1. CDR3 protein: CASSLVGQYNSPLHF. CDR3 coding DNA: TGTGCCAGCAGCTTAGTGGGACAGTATAATTCACCCCTCCACTTT.

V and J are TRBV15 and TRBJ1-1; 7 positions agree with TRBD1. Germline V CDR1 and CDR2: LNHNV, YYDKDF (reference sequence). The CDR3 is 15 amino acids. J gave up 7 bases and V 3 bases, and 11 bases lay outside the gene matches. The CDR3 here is CATSSEVRDRGEAFF. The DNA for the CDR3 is TGTGCCACCAGCAGTGAAGTCCGGGACAGAGGTGAAGCTTTCTTT.

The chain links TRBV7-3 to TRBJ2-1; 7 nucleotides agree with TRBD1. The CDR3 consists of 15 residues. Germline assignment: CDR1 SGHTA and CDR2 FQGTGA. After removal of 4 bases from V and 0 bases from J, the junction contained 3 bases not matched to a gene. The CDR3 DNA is TGTGCCAGCAGCTCGACAGGGAGCTCCTACAATGAGCAGTTCTTC. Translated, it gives CASSSTGSSYNEQFF.

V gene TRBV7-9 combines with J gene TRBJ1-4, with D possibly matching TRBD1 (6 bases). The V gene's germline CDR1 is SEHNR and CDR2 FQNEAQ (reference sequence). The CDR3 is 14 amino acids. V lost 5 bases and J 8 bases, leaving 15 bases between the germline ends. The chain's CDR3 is CASSPSTGGEKLFF. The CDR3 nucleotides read TGTGCCAGCAGCCCGAGTACCGGGGGCGAAAAACTGTTTTTT.

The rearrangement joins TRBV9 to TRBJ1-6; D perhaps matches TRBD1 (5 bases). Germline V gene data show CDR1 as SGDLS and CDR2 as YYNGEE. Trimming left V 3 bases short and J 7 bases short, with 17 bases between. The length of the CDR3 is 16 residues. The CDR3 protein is CASSDPPGTVNSPLHF. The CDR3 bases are TGTGCCAGCAGCGACCCTCCAGGGACGGTAAATTCACCCCTCCACTTT.

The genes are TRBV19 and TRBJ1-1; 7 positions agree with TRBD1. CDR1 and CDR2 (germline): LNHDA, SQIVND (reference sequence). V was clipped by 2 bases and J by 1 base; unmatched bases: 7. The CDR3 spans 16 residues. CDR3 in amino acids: CASSIRGGPRNTEAFF. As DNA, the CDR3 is TGTGCCAGTAGTATAAGAGGGGGCCCTAGGAACACTGAAGCTTTCTTT.

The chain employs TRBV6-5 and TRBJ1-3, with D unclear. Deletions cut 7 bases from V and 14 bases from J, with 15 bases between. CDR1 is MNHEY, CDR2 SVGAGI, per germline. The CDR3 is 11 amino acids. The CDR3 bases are TGTGCCAGCATCGGTGCGGGCAGATTATATTTT. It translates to CASIGAGRLYF.

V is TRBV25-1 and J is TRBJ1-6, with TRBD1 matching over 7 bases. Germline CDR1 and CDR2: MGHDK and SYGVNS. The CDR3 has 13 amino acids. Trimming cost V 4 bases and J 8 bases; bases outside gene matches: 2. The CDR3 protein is CASSGTGYSPLHF. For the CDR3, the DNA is TGTGCCAGCAGTGGGACAGGCTATTCACCCCTCCACTTT.

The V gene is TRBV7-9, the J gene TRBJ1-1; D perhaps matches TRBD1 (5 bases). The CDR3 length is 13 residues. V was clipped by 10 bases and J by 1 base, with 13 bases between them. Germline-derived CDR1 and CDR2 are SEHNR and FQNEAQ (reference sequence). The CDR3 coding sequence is TGTGCCATAATCAGGGATGGGAACACTGAAGCTTTCTTT. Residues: CAIIRDGNTEAFF.